A selection of T cell receptor beta chains follows, all from one sample in a study of T cell repertoires in cytomegalovirus infection. TCRdb re-analysed the reads in MiXCR, keeping a single row per CDR3 protein. The table records roughly 120,000 distinct CDR3 sequences, about 30% of them present only once. Their cognate antigens are unknown. This specimen was CD8+ T cells from cultured PBMCs, taken from culture after CMV antigen stimulation. The receptors stem from a human donor in good health (CMV status not recorded). Some clones in this sample may be carry-over from other donors' samples. Each CDR3 is given with its conserved first and last residue. Not all rows give a size; the values are once, few, many and, for expanded clones, a class.

clone_size | cdr3_length | v_call | cdr3_aa
. | 15 | TRBV7-8 | CASSHTGTSADTQYF
few | 12 | TRBV6-8 | CASSYNAYEQYF
many | 18 | TRBV7-6 | CASSLASWAGGGTDEAFF
. | 14 | TRBV4-1 | CASRRGANTGELFF
few | 16 | TRBV7-9 | CASSSAEMGPNEKLFF
few | 16 | TRBV12-3/TRBV12-4 | CASSLPGRRYTGELFF
. | 14 | TRBV10-3 | CATHTGDSNQPQHF
many | 15 | TRBV7-2 | CASSTLASSYNEQFF
. | 15 | TRBV10-3 | CAISEGTGGWETQYF
few | 16 | TRBV11-2 | CASSLDSQAIRDEQFF
. | 17 | TRBV6-1 | CASSEPPGLTIREPQHF
once | 13 | TRBV7-9 | CARSLGGVTEAFF
. | 16 | TRBV7-9 | CASKAGDRGRAETQYF
few | 15 | TRBV6-8 | CASRRRMQSTDTQYF
. | 14 | TRBV7-3 | CASSSQGGYEKLFF
many | 15 | TRBV7-6 | CASSLAEAEGGELFF
. | 13 | TRBV27 | CASSWGKTYGYTF
many | 18 | TRBV19 | CASSEPGQGALGDYGYTF
. | 15 | TRBV7-8 | CASSLALSETTKQYF
few | 16 | TRBV6-1 | CASRPEGSSIRETQYF
many | 15 | TRBV4-3 | CASSQDLGRGYEQYF
. | 14 | TRBV28 | CASSRTASTDTQYF
. | 16 | TRBV7-9 | CASSLVRGVSLNTQYF
. | 18 | TRBV6-6 | CASSYSGGDVLGANVLTF
. | 14 | TRBV10-3 | CAISGDRRTYEQYF
many | 14 | TRBV11-1 | CASSLGRGPSGYTF
many | 16 | TRBV12-3/TRBV12-4 | CASSLDVRTARETQYF
. | 15 | TRBV5-1 | CASSFIQGDLYEQYF
. | 13 | TRBV29-1 | CSVAVGDGYEQYF
. | 16 | TRBV5-8 | CASSLTGTGISYGYTF
. | 14 | TRBV7-2 | CASERGQGNTEAFF
. | 16 | TRBV6-6 | CASKKSREMSTDTQYF
few | 14 | TRBV7-9 | CASSTGRSNYGYTF
many | 17 | TRBV11-2 | CASSLGVGGGLQETQYF
once | 15 | TRBV6-8 | CASSVSTGASYEQYF
few | 15 | TRBV7-9 | CASSGPGQVNSPLHF
. | 18 | TRBV20-1 | CSARDRETVLAWTDTQYF
. | 17 | TRBV29-1 | CSASPAGSIRDYNEQFF
. | 15 | TRBV20-1 | CSAFPQGHSNQPQHF
. | 13 | TRBV6-1 | CASSDPVFDGYTF